This TCR beta chain derives from a study of T cell responses to AZD1222 COVID-19 vaccine. Study-level information: Analysis merged second doses at about 4 or about 12 weeks. Study results and limitations: Dominant at 160-218 and 743-854, vaccine-associated CD4 TCRs also spanned spike. Baseline seropositivity occurred in only a handful of AZD1222 recipients.

Concerning this clone itself: Its specificity is unknown.

Germline assignment: CDR1 MRHNA and CDR2 SNTAGT. V lost 6 bases and J 1 base, leaving 12 bases between the germline ends. The length of the CDR3 is 15 residues. The data were produced by immunoSEQ multiplex PCR, yet TCRdb's version contains in-frame clones alone and is incomplete. The sample lists around 97,000 clones, 90% occurring once. This specimen consisted of peripheral blood, obtained on day 0 of AZD1222 vaccination. The TCR sequence derives from an adult in good health. V is TRBV6-4 and J is TRBJ2-2; D gene unclear. The CDR3 bases are TGTGCCAGCAGCACCAGTTCTATGAACACCGGGGAGCTGTTTTTT. This gives the protein CASSTSSMNTGELFF.